This is a list of T cell receptor beta chains from one sample in a study of T cell clusters in autoimmune cytopenias. TCRdb reprocessed the multiplex PCR reads, with one entry per CDR3 protein and no DNA. Its listing shows more than 7,000 distinct CDR3 sequences. This same sample was also taken into another study, of T cell repertoires in aging, cancer and after chemotherapy.

Sequencing was done on a sample of peripheral blood. The source of these receptors is a human donor in good health. CDR3s include the opening cysteine and the closing phenylalanine or tryptophan. Each record gives: V gene, J gene, clone size, CDR3 protein. Size is omitted from some rows. Given values are once, few, many or a class for expanded clones.

TRBV6-5	TRBJ2-1	-	CASSSRPRGAYNEQFF
TRBV13	TRBJ1-1	-	CATTLLNTEAFF
TRBV6-1	TRBJ2-3	-	CASSLAGGLTDTQYF
TRBV13	TRBJ2-7	-	CASSLRTSGAFYEQYF
TRBV5-4	TRBJ2-5	-	CASSPPPTGNQETQYF
TRBV12-3/TRBV12-4	TRBJ2-2	-	CASNPGPLTGELFF
TRBV5-4	TRBJ2-3	-	CASSFGEGHTDTQYF
TRBV7-9	TRBJ2-1	-	CASSSTRAGDNEQFF
TRBV19	TRBJ1-5	-	CASSMNSNQPQHF
TRBV29-1	TRBJ2-7	medium-sized	CSVTDSTSAYEQYF
TRBV29-1	TRBJ2-7	medium-sized	CSVEGPGGYEQYF
TRBV5-1	TRBJ2-3	-	CASSLAVLVDTQYF
TRBV6-5	TRBJ1-5	-	CASSPRGAEQPQHF
TRBV19	TRBJ2-7	medium-sized	CASSIGATGFHEQYF
TRBV21-1	TRBJ1-5	-	CASSTKRGQTGGNQPQHF
TRBV30	TRBJ2-1	-	CAWSGGTYNEQFF
TRBV30	TRBJ1-2	-	CAWSLRGYSGYTF
TRBV6-1	TRBJ2-5	-	CASSYRGETQYF
TRBV5-4	TRBJ2-7	-	CASSPTAGAGGNEQYF
TRBV19	TRBJ2-7	medium-sized	CASSPPGAREQYF
TRBV15	TRBJ2-7	-	CATSSGQGGAYEQYF
TRBV6-1	TRBJ2-2	-	CASSEPGQNTGELFF
TRBV10-3	TRBJ2-2	-	CAIRVAGDPSTGELFF
TRBV19	TRBJ1-5	-	CASSIETLDQPQHF
TRBV5-6	TRBJ2-7	-	CASRWLGDNYEQYF
TRBV7-9	TRBJ2-3	-	CASSLGTSGGATYTQYF
TRBV6-1	TRBJ2-3	-	CASLGVTHGWPDTQYF
TRBV19	TRBJ2-5	medium-sized	CASSIAGETQYF
TRBV6-5	TRBJ1-1	-	CASKTGDRGHAEAFF
TRBV6-4	TRBJ2-1	-	CASSFQTSGGVDEQFF
TRBV12-3/TRBV12-4	TRBJ2-7	-	CASSLLDSTYEQYF
TRBV27	TRBJ2-7	-	CASSGSGFYYEQYF
TRBV29-1	TRBJ1-5	-	CSVGPTGTGSQHF
TRBV15	TRBJ1-3	medium-sized	CATSSQVSGNTIYF
TRBV4-2	TRBJ2-3	-	CASSQFATSGFTDTQYF
TRBV5-6	TRBJ2-1	-	CASSFEQGADEQFF
TRBV30	TRBJ1-1	-	CAWRKQGTNTEAFF
TRBV30	TRBJ1-6	-	CAWSEGQGFQALHF
TRBV19	TRBJ1-6	-	CASTQTSDGLGWGASPLHF
TRBV18	TRBJ1-1	-	CASSPQGTGFGTEAFF
TRBV5-4	TRBJ1-1	-	CASSSYGVRGTEAFF